This record looks at one TCR beta chain sequence and its context. Its target is unknown. Doses given second, at about 4 or about 12 weeks, were pooled. These data are taken from a study of T cell responses to AZD1222 COVID-19 vaccine. General study points: The span of vaccine-associated CD4 TCRs extended across spike, with dominance at 160-218 and 743-854. At baseline, seropositivity was found in only six or seven AZD1222 recipients.

Repertoires were generated with immunoSEQ multiplex PCR, while TCRdb's copy carries only in-frame clones and drops some. Of tens of thousands of clones in the sample, 87% were seen once. V was trimmed by 3 bases and J by 1 base, leaving 6 bases between them. The germline gives CDR1 MNHNS, CDR2 SASEGT. CDR3 size: 13 residues. The genes are TRBV6-1 and TRBJ1-2; D unresolved. The starting material was peripheral blood, obtained 28 days after the second AZD1222 dose. This TCR was sampled from an adult who received the AZD1222 COVID-19 vaccine. DNA of the CDR3: TGTGCCAGCAGTGAGGCCATTAACTATGGCTACACCTTC. It codes for CASSEAINYGYTF.